This T cell receptor (beta chain) was recovered during a study of blood T cell repertoires in COVID-19. Study in general: Acute-phase and convalescent COVID-19 samples originated in the United States, Italy and Spain. PBMCs, B-cell-depleted T cells, or T cells provided the cDNA or gDNA that made up the material.

This clone was observed a single time. Original handling: Amplified reference gene primers provided the basis for estimating nucleated cell counts. Assay: immunoSEQ multiplex PCR; the TCRdb copy retains only in-frame clones and omits some. That table is the source of V, J and clone size, and D and trimming were worked out from the DNA. The table has over 45,000 clones, 91% seen once. The sequence was obtained from a human donor in a cohort sampled during active COVID-19. Sequencing was carried out using peripheral blood.

Here the CDR3 reads CASSHDRGVNEKLFF. The CDR3 nucleotides read TGTGCCAGCAGCCACGACAGGGGCGTTAATGAAAAACTGTTTTTT. This chain joins TRBV14 and TRBJ1-4, with 8 bases identical to TRBD1. Germline V gene lookup returns CDR1 SGHDN and CDR2 FVKESK. The CDR3 length is 15 residues. V lost 3 bases and J lost 4; bases outside the gene matches: 4.